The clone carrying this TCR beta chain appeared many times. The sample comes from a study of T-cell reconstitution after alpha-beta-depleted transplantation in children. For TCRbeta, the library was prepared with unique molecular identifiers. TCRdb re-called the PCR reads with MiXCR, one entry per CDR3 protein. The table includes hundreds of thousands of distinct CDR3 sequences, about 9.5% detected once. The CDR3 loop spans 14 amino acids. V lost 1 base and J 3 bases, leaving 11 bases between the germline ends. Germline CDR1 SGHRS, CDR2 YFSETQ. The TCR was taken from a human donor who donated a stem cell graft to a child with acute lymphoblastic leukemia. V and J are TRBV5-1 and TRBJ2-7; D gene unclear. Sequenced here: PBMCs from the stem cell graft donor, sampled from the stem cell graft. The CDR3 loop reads CASSLLAQSYEQYF. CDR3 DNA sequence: TGCGCCAGCAGCTTGCTGGCACAGAGCTACGAGCAGTACTTC. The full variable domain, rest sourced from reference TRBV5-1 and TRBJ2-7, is KAGVTQTPRYLIKTRGQQVTLSCSPISGHRSVSWYQQTPGQGLQFLFEYFSETQRNKGNFPGRFSGRQFSNSRSEMNVSTLELGDSALYLCASSLLAQSYEQYFGPGTRLTVT.